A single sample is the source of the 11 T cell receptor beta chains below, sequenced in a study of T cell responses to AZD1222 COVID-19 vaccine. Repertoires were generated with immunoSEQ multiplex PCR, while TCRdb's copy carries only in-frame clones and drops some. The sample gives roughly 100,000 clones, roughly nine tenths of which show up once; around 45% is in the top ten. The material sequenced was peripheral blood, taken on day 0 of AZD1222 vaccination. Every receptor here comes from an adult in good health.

CDR3 DNA sequence: TGTGCCAGCAGCTCACTAGCGCTGACCAATGAGCAGTTCTTC. Protein: CASSSLALTNEQFF. The chain recombines TRBV6-5 with TRBJ2-1, with 7 bases fitting TRBD2. CDR1 is MNHEY, CDR2 SVGAGI, per germline. V trimming: 6 bases; J trimming: 6 bases; junction bases outside the gene matches: 8. The CDR3 is 14 amino acids.

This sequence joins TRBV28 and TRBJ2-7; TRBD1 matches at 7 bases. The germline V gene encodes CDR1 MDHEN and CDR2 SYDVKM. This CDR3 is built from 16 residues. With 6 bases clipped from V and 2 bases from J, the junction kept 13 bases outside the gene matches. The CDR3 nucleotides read TGTGCCAGCAGGACTTTCGGACAGGTGTTGACCTACGAGCAGTACTTC. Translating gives CASRTFGQVLTYEQYF.

CDR3 bases: TGCGCCAGCAGCTCTGGACTAGCGGGAGAAAAGGGTACGCAGTATTTT. It specifies CASSSGLAGEKGTQYF. The chain employs TRBV5-1 and TRBJ2-3; 13 nucleotides match TRBD2. Losses at the gene ends were 3 bases for V and 8 bases for J; bases not matched to a gene: 9. Germline V gives CDR1 SGHRS, CDR2 YFSETQ. CDR3 size: 16 residues.

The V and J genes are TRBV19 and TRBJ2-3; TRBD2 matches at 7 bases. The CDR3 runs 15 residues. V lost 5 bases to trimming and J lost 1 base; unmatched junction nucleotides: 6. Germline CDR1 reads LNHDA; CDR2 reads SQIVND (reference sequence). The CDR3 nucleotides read TGTGCCAGTAGTTCAAGGAGCGGGGGCACAGATACGCAGTATTTT. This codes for CASSSRSGGTDTQYF. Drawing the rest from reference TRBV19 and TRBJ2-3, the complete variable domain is DGGITQSPKYLFRKEGQNVTLSCEQNLNHDAMYWYRQDPGQGLRLIYYSQIVNDFQKGDIAEGYSVSREKKESFPLTVTSAQKNPTAFYLCASSSRSGGTDTQYFGPGTRLTVL.

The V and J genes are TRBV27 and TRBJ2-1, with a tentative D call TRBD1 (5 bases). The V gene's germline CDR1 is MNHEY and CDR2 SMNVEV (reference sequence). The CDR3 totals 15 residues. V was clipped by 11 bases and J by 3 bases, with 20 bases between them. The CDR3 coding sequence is TGTGCCGGCGATACAGGATCTCGATACTACAATGAGCAGTTCTTC. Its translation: CAGDTGSRYYNEQFF.

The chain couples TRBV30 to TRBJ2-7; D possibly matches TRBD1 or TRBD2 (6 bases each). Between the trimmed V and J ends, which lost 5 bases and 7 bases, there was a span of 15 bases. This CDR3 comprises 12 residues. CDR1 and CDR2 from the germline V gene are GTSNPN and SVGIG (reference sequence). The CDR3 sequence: CAWSLGGKEQYF. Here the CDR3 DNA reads TGTGCCTGGTCCCTAGGGGGGAAGGAGCAGTACTTC.

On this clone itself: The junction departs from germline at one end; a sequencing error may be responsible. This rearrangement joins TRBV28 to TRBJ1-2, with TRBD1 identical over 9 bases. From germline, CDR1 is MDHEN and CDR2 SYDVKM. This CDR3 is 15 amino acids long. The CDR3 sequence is CASRLQGADHYGYTF. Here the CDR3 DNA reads TGTGCCAGCCGTTTACAGGGGGCTGACCACTATGGCTACACCTTC.

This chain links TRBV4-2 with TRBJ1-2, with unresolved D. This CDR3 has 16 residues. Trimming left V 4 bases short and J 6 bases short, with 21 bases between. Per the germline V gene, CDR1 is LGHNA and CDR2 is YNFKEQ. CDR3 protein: CASSLRAAQILNGYTF. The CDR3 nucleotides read TGTGCCAGCAGCCTTCGTGCGGCGCAGATTTTAAATGGCTACACCTTC.

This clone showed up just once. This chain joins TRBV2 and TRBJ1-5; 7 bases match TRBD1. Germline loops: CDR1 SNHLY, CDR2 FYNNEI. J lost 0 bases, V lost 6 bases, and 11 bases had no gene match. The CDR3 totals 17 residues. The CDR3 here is CASSRDRQFYSNQPQHF. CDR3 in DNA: TGTGCCAGCAGCCGGGACAGACAATTTTATAGCAATCAGCCCCAGCATTTT.

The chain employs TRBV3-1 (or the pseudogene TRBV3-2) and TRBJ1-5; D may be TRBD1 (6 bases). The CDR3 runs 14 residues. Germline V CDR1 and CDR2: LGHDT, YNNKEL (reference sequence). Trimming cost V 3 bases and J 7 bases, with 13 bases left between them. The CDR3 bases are TGTGCCAGCAGCCATGGGGGGGCAGGCCAGCCCCAGCATTTT. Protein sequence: CASSHGGAGQPQHF.

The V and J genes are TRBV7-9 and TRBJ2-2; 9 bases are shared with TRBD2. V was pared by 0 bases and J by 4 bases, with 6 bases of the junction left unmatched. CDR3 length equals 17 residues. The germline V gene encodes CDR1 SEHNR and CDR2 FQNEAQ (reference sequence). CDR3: CASSLAGTSRSTGELFF. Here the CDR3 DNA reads TGTGCCAGCAGCTTAGCCGGGACTAGCAGATCCACCGGGGAGCTGTTTTTT.